One sample yielded the 28 T cell receptor beta chains listed below, sequenced in a study of T cell responses to AZD1222 COVID-19 vaccine. Some clones are missing from TCRdb's copy, which holds only in-frame ones; the method was immunoSEQ multiplex PCR. The profile shows 120,000 to 150,000 clones, 90% to 95% of them singletons. The sequencing here drew on peripheral blood, taken on day 0 of AZD1222 vaccination. These receptors came from an adult in good health.

J is TRBJ2-7 and V is TRBV4-3; D is possibly TRBD2 (6 bases). The germline V gene has CDR1 LGHNA and CDR2 YSLEER. The CDR3 sequence is 14 residues long. With 11 bases removed from V and 3 bases from J, the gap between germline ends came to 20 bases. CDR3 nucleotide sequence: TGCGCCCGGAAACGGGCGGCTAGCGACTACGAGCAGTACTTC. Its translation: CARKRAASDYEQYF.

This chain connects TRBV7-8 to TRBJ1-2, with D perhaps matching TRBD1 (6 bases). The CDR3 spans 12 residues. V was shortened by 5 bases and J by 6 bases, with 10 bases between the two germline ends. CDR1 and CDR2 (germline): SGHVS, FQNEAQ. For the CDR3, the DNA is TGTGCCAGCAGCCGACAGGCCAATGGCTACACCTTC. This translates into CASSRQANGYTF.

This chain links TRBV19 with TRBJ1-1; the D gene is possibly TRBD1 (6 bases). Germline V gives CDR1 LNHDA, CDR2 SQIVND (reference sequence). There are 12 residues in the CDR3. Trimming stripped 5 bases from V and 6 bases from J, with 10 bases between. In nucleotides, the CDR3 is TGTGCCAGTAGTCCGGGGGCCCCTGAAGCTTTCTTT. It encodes CASSPGAPEAFF. Full variable domain (missing parts from reference TRBV19 and TRBJ1-1): DGGITQSPKYLFRKEGQNVTLSCEQNLNHDAMYWYRQDPGQGLRLIYYSQIVNDFQKGDIAEGYSVSREKKESFPLTVTSAQKNPTAFYLCASSPGAPEAFFGQGTRLTVV.

The CDR3 region is CASSPGTDTGELFF. The CDR3 DNA follows: TGTGCCAGCAGCCCAGGGACGGACACCGGGGAGCTGTTTTTT. This chain links TRBV7-9 with TRBJ2-2; D may match TRBD1 or TRBD2 (5 bases each). CDR1 and CDR2 from the germline V gene are SEHNR and FQNEAQ (reference sequence). The CDR3 runs to 14 residues. V lost 5 bases, J lost 3 bases, and 10 bases lay in between. Using reference TRBV7-9 and TRBJ2-2 for the parts outside the CDR3, the full variable domain is DTGVSQNPRHKITKRGQNVTFRCDPISEHNRLYWYRQTLGQGPEFLTYFQNEAQLEKSRLLSDRFSAERPKGSFSTLEIQRTEQGDSAMYLCASSPGTDTGELFFGEGSRLTVL.

The rearrangement uses TRBV10-3 and TRBJ2-5, with 8 bases that match TRBD1. This CDR3 contains 15 residues. Losses at the gene ends were 7 bases for V and 4 bases for J; bases not matched to a gene: 11. Germline CDR1 ENHRY, CDR2 SYGVKD. The CDR3 region has the DNA TGTGCCATCACGGCAGGGGGCGGTCTGGGAGAGACCCAGTACTTC. Translating gives CAITAGGGLGETQYF.

The J gene is TRBJ1-1, the V gene TRBV6-4; a possible D gene is TRBD1 (6 bases). The CDR3 has 13 residues. Per the germline V gene, CDR1 is MRHNA and CDR2 is SNTAGT. V was pared by 3 bases and J by 5 bases, with 10 bases between. The CDR3 here is CASSDEGGTEAFF. The CDR3 nucleotides are TGTGCCAGCAGTGATGAGGGGGGGACTGAAGCTTTCTTT.

The V and J genes are TRBV6-1 and TRBJ2-3; D is possibly TRBD2 (5 bases). Germline CDR1 and CDR2: MNHNS and SASEGT. The ends were cut back, 3 bases at V and 2 bases at J, with 9 bases in the middle. The CDR3 spans 14 residues. The CDR3 coding sequence is TGTGCCAGCAGTGAGGCGGGTTCCACAGATACGCAGTATTTT. Translating gives CASSEAGSTDTQYF.

J is TRBJ1-3 and V is TRBV6-1; a possible D gene is TRBD1 (6 bases). V was clipped by 4 bases and J by 5 bases, with 18 bases between them. CDR3 length: 16 amino acids. Germline V lookup: CDR1 MNHNS, CDR2 SASEGT. The CDR3 bases are TGTGCCAGCAGTGCCGTCGACAGGTTCGGGAGAAACACCATATATTTT. Encoded protein: CASSAVDRFGRNTIYF.

There are a few counts of this clone. V gene TRBV18 combines with J gene TRBJ1-4; 8 bases are a match to TRBD1. Germline CDR1 is KGHSH and CDR2 is LQKENI. V lost 4 bases and J lost 8; bases outside the gene matches: 12. This CDR3 spans 16 amino acids. The CDR3 protein is CASSLTGDRGTEKLFF. CDR3 nucleotide sequence: TGTGCCAGCTCACTCACGGGCGACAGGGGCACCGAAAAACTGTTTTTT. The complete variable domain, with remaining parts taken from reference TRBV18 and TRBJ1-4, reads NAGVMQNPRHLVRRRGQEARLRCSPMKGHSHVYWYRQLPEEGLKFMVYLQKENIIDESGMPKERFSAEFPKEGPSILRIQQVVRGDSAAYFCASSLTGDRGTEKLFFGSGTQLSVL.

The CDR3 here is CASSLAEGPDTQYF. The CDR3 region has the DNA TGTGCCAGCAGCTTAGCGGAGGGGCCGGATACGCAGTATTTT. V gene TRBV5-4 combines with J gene TRBJ2-3, with D tentatively TRBD2 (6 bases). CDR3 length: 14 residues. CDR1 and CDR2 (germline): SGHNT, YYREEE (reference sequence). Trimming pared 2 bases from V and 6 bases from J, leaving 13 bases between.

This clone has only one observation. The chain employs TRBV7-3 and TRBJ2-1; 8 nucleotides align to TRBD2. V was pared by 5 bases and J by 3 bases, with 6 bases of the junction left unmatched. Germline lookup yields CDR1 SGHTA and CDR2 FQGTGA. There are 15 residues in the CDR3. CDR3 bases: TGTGCCAGCAGCCAAACTAGCGGACTCTACAATGAGCAGTTCTTC. Translation gives CASSQTSGLYNEQFF.

The gene calls are TRBV9 and TRBJ2-7; 8 nucleotides agree with TRBD2. Germline CDR1 is SGDLS and CDR2 is YYNGEE. J lost 2 bases, V lost 1 base, and 8 bases had no gene match. This CDR3 contains 16 residues. CDR3 amino acids: CASSVTSGSATYEQYF. DNA of the CDR3: TGTGCCAGCAGCGTAACTAGCGGCTCCGCCACCTACGAGCAGTACTTC.

This clone was seen once. CDR3: CASSPLYWGKLFF. CDR3 nucleotide sequence: TGTGCCAGCAGCCCCTTGTATTGGGGGAAACTGTTTTTT. The V call is TRBV6-6, the J call TRBJ1-4; possible D gene TRBD1, 5 bases. The germline V gene has CDR1 MNHNY and CDR2 SVGAGI (reference sequence). There are 13 residues in the CDR3. Trimming stripped 6 bases from V and 11 bases from J, with 16 bases between.

The V call is TRBV6-6, the J call TRBJ2-2, with 12 bases aligning to TRBD2. Unmatched junction bases numbered 11, after V lost 9 bases and J lost 6 bases. The CDR3 has 16 residues. Germline V gives CDR1 MNHNY, CDR2 SVGAGI (reference sequence). CDR3 protein: CASLIRTSGESGELFF. In DNA, the CDR3 is TGTGCCAGTCTAATACGGACTAGCGGGGAATCCGGGGAGCTGTTTTTT.

The chain is built from TRBV7-3 and TRBJ2-5; D call uncertain. The CDR3 extends over 14 amino acids. V was pared by 3 bases and J by 7 bases, with 15 bases between. Looked up from germline, CDR1 is SGHTA and CDR2 is FQGTGA. The CDR3 is CASSLAGSPTTQYF. The CDR3 coding sequence is TGTGCCAGCAGCTTGGCTGGGTCTCCGACGACCCAGTACTTC.

The V and J genes are TRBV9 and TRBJ1-6; TRBD1 agrees at 9 bases. V was pared by 3 bases and J by 8 bases, with 3 bases of the junction left unmatched. The length of the CDR3 is 14 residues. The germline V gene has CDR1 SGDLS and CDR2 YYNGEE. CDR3 sequence reads: CASSAGQGDSPLHF. DNA of the CDR3: TGTGCCAGCAGCGCGGGACAGGGCGATTCACCCCTCCACTTT. Full variable domain (outside the CDR3, taken from reference TRBV9 and TRBJ1-6): DSGVTQTPKHLITATGQRVTLRCSPRSGDLSVYWYQQSLDQGLQFLIQYYNGEERAKGNILERFSAQQFPDLHSELNLSSLELGDSALYFCASSAGQGDSPLHFGNGTRLTVT.

This rearrangement joins TRBV5-1 to TRBJ2-7, with 8 bases aligning to TRBD1. V was clipped by 0 bases and J by 2 bases; unmatched bases: 4. The CDR3 consists of 15 residues. Germline CDR1 and CDR2: SGHRS and YFSETQ. CDR3 sequence (DNA): TGCGCCAGCAGCTTGGGATCAGGGGGCACCTACGAGCAGTACTTC. It codes for CASSLGSGGTYEQYF.

The chain employs TRBV5-1 and TRBJ1-1; D may be TRBD1 (6 bases). CDR1 and CDR2 from the germline V gene are SGHRS and YFSETQ. The CDR3 consists of 13 residues. Between the trimmed V and J ends, which lost 0 bases and 5 bases, there was a span of 8 bases. CDR3 DNA sequence: TGCGCCAGCAGCTTGGACCAGGGGACTGAAGCTTTCTTT. This codes for CASSLDQGTEAFF.

The chain carries TRBV5-1 and TRBJ1-4; 10 positions agree with TRBD1. V trimming: 4 bases; J trimming: 8 bases; junction bases outside the gene matches: 5. The CDR3 contains 14 residues. CDR1 is SGHRS and CDR2 is YFSETQ in the germline V gene. The CDR3 here is CASSVGTGDEKLFF. CDR3 in DNA: TGCGCCAGCAGCGTCGGGACAGGGGACGAAAAACTGTTTTTT.

This chain links TRBV5-4 with TRBJ2-7; 10 nucleotides align to TRBD2. The junction had 10 bases not matched to a gene; V was cut back by 0 bases and J by 7 bases. CDR1 is SGHNT, CDR2 YYREEE, per germline (reference sequence). CDR3 size: 16 residues. As DNA, the CDR3 is TGTGCCAGCAGCTTGGATTCGCCTAGCGGGAGCCGGGAGCAGTACTTC. Translating it yields CASSLDSPSGSREQYF.

Only one count was recorded for this clone. This chain links TRBV6-1 with TRBJ1-2; D is possibly TRBD1 (6 bases). The CDR3 loop spans 17 amino acids. Trimming pared 2 bases from V and 6 bases from J, leaving 22 bases between. CDR1 and CDR2 from the germline V gene are MNHNS and SASEGT. CDR3 in DNA: TGTGCCAGCAGTGAAACCCTTTGGGGGGCGCAGCGGAATGGCTACACCTTC. Residues: CASSETLWGAQRNGYTF.

The chain couples TRBV7-3 to TRBJ2-3; D remains unclear. CDR3 length: 15 residues. Germline assignment: CDR1 SGHTA and CDR2 FQGTGA. V was trimmed by 3 bases and J by 3 bases, leaving 13 bases between them. The CDR3 bases are TGTGCCAGCAGCTTTAGTACTTCCGGGACAGATACGCAGTATTTT. Its translation is CASSFSTSGTDTQYF.

The rearrangement uses TRBV7-9 and TRBJ2-5; the match to TRBD1 covers 9 bases. Germline trimming cut 5 bases from V and 2 bases from J; bases unmatched to any gene: 9. The CDR3 is made up of 16 amino acids. CDR1 SEHNR and CDR2 FQNEAQ come from the germline V gene (reference sequence). CDR3 DNA: TGTGCCAGCAGCGAAACAGGGGGCGGATTACAAGAGACCCAGTACTTC. Residues: CASSETGGGLQETQYF.

The rearrangement links TRBV5-4 to TRBJ1-2; D is undetermined. This CDR3 region has 14 residues. Between the trimmed V and J ends, which lost 5 bases and 4 bases, there was a span of 15 bases. CDR1 is SGHNT and CDR2 is YYREEE in the germline V gene (reference sequence). The CDR3 region is CASRGAGRVYGYTF. CDR3 bases: TGTGCCAGCAGGGGTGCGGGGAGGGTCTATGGCTACACCTTC. The full variable domain, with the rest looked up from reference TRBV5-4 and TRBJ1-2, is ETGVTQSPTHLIKTRGQQVTLRCSSQSGHNTVSWYQQALGQGPQFIFQYYREEENGRGNFPPRFSGLQFPNYSSELNVNALELDDSALYLCASRGAGRVYGYTFGSGTRLTVV.

The V gene is TRBV7-6, the J gene TRBJ2-7, with D maybe TRBD2 (5 bases). This CDR3 has 16 residues. Trimming pared 0 bases from V and 2 bases from J, leaving 14 bases between. The germline gives CDR1 SGHVS, CDR2 FNYEAQ. The CDR3 region has the DNA TGTGCCAGCAGCTTAGCCCTGGGGAGTCTGGCCTACGAGCAGTACTTC. It codes for CASSLALGSLAYEQYF.

This chain connects TRBV11-2 to TRBJ2-7; 8 nucleotides align to TRBD2. CDR1 and CDR2 (germline): SGHAT, FQNNGV. With 0 bases clipped from V and 3 bases from J, the junction kept 7 bases outside the gene matches. The CDR3 has 16 residues. CDR3 residues: CASSLDRAGGHYEQYF. The CDR3, as DNA: TGTGCCAGCAGCTTAGATCGGGCGGGGGGACACTACGAGCAGTACTTC.

Only a few counts were recorded for this clone. The V call is TRBV11-2, the J call TRBJ2-7; D is possibly TRBD1 (6 bases). V gave up 6 bases and J gave up 2 bases, with 14 bases separating them. This CDR3 comprises 14 residues. Germline CDR1 reads SGHAT; CDR2 reads FQNNGV. The CDR3 is CASRDGQYPYEQYF. CDR3 in DNA: TGTGCCAGCAGGGACGGACAGTACCCCTACGAGCAGTACTTC.

In this sample, this clone turned up once. The rearrangement joins TRBV6-2 or TRBV6-3 to TRBJ2-7; no clear D. Germline CDR1 reads MNHEY; CDR2 reads SVGEGT. Trimming took off 2 bases at V and 3 bases at J, with 8 bases between the two ends. CDR3 length equals 13 residues. CDR3 nucleotides: TGTGCCAGCAGTTACGGCACAGACTACGAGCAGTACTTC. Encoded protein: CASSYGTDYEQYF.